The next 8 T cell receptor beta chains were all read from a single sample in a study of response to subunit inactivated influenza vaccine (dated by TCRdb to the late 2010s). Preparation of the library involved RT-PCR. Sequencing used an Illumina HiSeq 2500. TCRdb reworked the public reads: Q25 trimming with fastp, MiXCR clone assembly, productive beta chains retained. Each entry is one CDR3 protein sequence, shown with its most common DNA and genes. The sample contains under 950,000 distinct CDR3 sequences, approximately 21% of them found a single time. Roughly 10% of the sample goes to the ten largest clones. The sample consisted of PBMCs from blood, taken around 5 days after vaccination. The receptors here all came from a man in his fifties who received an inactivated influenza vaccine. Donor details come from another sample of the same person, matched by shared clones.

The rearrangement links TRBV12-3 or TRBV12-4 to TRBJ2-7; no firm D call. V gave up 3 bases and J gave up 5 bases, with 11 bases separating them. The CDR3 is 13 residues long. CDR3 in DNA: TGTGCCAGCAGTTTGAAAGGGTTCAACGAGCAGTACTTC. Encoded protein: CASSLKGFNEQYF.

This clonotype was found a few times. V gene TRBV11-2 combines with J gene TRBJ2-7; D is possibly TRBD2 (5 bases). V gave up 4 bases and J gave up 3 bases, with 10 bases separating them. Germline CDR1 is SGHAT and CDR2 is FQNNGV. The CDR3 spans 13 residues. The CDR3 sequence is CASSSFGDYEQYF. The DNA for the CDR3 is TGTGCCAGCAGCTCCTTCGGGGACTACGAGCAGTACTTC.

CDR3 DNA: TGTGCCCGAGAGGTAGGGGGCACTTCTGGGGCCAACGTCCTGACTTTC. Amino acids: CAREVGGTSGANVLTF. The rearrangement uses TRBV7-9 and TRBJ2-6; TRBD1 aligns across 7 bases. The junction had 11 bases not matched to a gene; V was cut back by 11 bases and J by 1 base. Germline V CDR1 and CDR2: SEHNR, FQNEAQ (reference sequence). This CDR3 comprises 16 residues.

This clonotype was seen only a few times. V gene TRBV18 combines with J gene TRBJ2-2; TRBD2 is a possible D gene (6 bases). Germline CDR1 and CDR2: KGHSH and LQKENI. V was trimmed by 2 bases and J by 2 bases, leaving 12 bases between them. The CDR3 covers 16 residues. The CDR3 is CASSPFLTSNTGELFF. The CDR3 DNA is TGTGCCAGCTCACCATTCCTCACTAGCAACACCGGGGAGCTGTTTTTT.

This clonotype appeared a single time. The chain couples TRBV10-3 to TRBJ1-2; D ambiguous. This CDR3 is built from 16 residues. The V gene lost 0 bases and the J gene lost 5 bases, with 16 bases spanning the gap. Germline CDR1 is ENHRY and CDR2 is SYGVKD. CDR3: CAISESGSLLPYGYTF. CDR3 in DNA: TGTGCCATCAGTGAGTCCGGGAGCCTCCTCCCGTATGGCTACACCTTC.

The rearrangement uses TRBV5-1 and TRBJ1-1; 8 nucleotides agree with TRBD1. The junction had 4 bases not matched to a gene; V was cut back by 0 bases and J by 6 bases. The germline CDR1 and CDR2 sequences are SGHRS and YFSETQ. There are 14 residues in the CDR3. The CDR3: CASSLAGQGAEAFF. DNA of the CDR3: TGCGCCAGCAGCTTGGCCGGACAGGGCGCTGAAGCTTTCTTT. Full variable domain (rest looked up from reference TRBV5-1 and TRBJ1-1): KAGVTQTPRYLIKTRGQQVTLSCSPISGHRSVSWYQQTPGQGLQFLFEYFSETQRNKGNFPGRFSGRQFSNSRSEMNVSTLELGDSALYLCASSLAGQGAEAFFGQGTRLTVV.

CDR3 residues: CASSFIGGDYSFSDTQYF. The DNA for the CDR3 is TGTGCCAGCAGTTTTATAGGCGGGGACTACAGTTTCTCAGATACGCAGTATTTT. The rearrangement joins TRBV27 to TRBJ2-3, with 7 bases aligning to TRBD2. Germline V gene sequence: CDR1 MNHEY, CDR2 SMNVEV (reference sequence). V lost 3 bases to trimming and J lost 4 bases; unmatched junction nucleotides: 16. CDR3 length: 18 amino acids.

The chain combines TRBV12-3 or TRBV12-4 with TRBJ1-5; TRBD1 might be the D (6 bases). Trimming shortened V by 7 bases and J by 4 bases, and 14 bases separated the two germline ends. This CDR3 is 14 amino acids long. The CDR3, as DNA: TGTGCCAGCACTCTGGACAGTCGAAATCAGCCCCAGCATTTT. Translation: CASTLDSRNQPQHF.